This is a list of T cell receptor beta chains from one sample in a study of CD8+ T cells in alopecia areata. Sequenced by immunoSEQ multiplex PCR; TCRdb stores in-frame clones only, minus some. This table holds roughly 220,000 clones, 35% to 40% found once. The material was CD4+ T cells sorted from blood, obtained around week 30, from a patient treated with tofacitinib. The receptors stem from a human donor with alopecia areata. Both conserved end residues are part of each CDR3. Expanded clones get a size class; other rows say once, few or many, or leave the size out.

>few|TRBV10-3
CAISPGQAYNEQFF
>NA|TRBV11-2
CASSPRYTGELFF
>few|TRBV7-9
CASSLVSYEQYF
>NA|TRBV7-2
CASRPGGSGNTEAFF
>NA|TRBV5-6
CASSTGTGVYYGYTF
>NA|TRBV29-1
CSVVGDRGVGTEAFF
>few|TRBV14
CASSQMHRGPQETQYF
>NA|TRBV30
CACQGGGLNTGELFF
>NA|TRBV29-1
CSVPAPRDRERREGNQPQHF
>NA|TRBV9
CASSGSSGTGELFF
>NA|TRBV7-9
CASSIGGMTETQYF
>few|TRBV10-2
CALLRGANTGELFF
>NA|TRBV29-1
CSAPVSGLNTEAFF